Listed below are T cell receptor beta chains from one sample, sequenced in a study of OX40 agonist ivuxolimab in advanced cancers. The table came from immunoSEQ multiplex PCR; TCRdb's copy has only in-frame clones and leaves some out. The sample holds about 29,000 clones; around 90% are singletons and the top ten take roughly 10%. Sequences were derived from CD4+ or CD8+ T cells sorted from blood, sampled in a trial of the OX40 agonist ivuxolimab. Receptor source: an adult with an advanced solid tumor such as melanoma, head and neck, liver or kidney cancer. CDR3s include the opening cysteine and the closing phenylalanine or tryptophan. A D gene is named only where the DNA matches it firmly. Size is omitted from some rows. Given values are once, few, many or a class for expanded clones.

NA	TRBV11-1	TRBJ1-1	NA	TGTGCCAGCAGCTTACTCCGGGGGGCTGAAGGTGAAGCTTTCTTT	CASSLLRGAEGEAFF
NA	TRBV5-6	TRBJ1-2	NA	TGTGCCAGCAGCTTGGGTACAGTCCGTGGCTACACCTTC	CASSLGTVRGYTF
TRBD2	TRBV27	TRBJ2-1	once	TGTGCCAGCAGATATAGCGGGAGCTCCTACAATGAGCAGTTCTTC	CASRYSGSSYNEQFF
NA	TRBV19	TRBJ2-1	NA	TGTGCCAGTAATGCGGGTTACAATGAGCAGTTCTTC	CASNAGYNEQFF
NA	TRBV6-6	TRBJ2-7	NA	TGTGCCAGCAGTCTTGGGGGCTACGAGCAGTACTTC	CASSLGGYEQYF
NA	TRBV5-4	TRBJ1-3	NA	TGTGCCAGCAGTTTTGGTGGGGGAGGAAACACCATATATTTT	CASSFGGGGNTIYF
TRBD1	TRBV5-1	TRBJ2-2	NA	TGCGCCAGCAGCTCGACAGGGTGGATCACCGGGGAGCTGTTTTTT	CASSSTGWITGELFF
NA	TRBV6-5	TRBJ1-4	once	TGTGCCAGCAGCCATCGGGAAAAACTGTTTTTT	CASSHREKLFF
NA	TRBV30	TRBJ2-7	once	TGTGCCTGGAGTGTTGAGCGGGTTGACTCCTACGAGCAGTACTTC	CAWSVERVDSYEQYF
NA	TRBV7-6	TRBJ2-7	NA	TGTGCCAGCAGCCCGAGACAGGAGAGCTCCTACGAGCAGTACTTC	CASSPRQESSYEQYF
NA	TRBV9	TRBJ2-7	once	TGTGCCAGCAGCGTAGGGTCCCAGGTTCCCTACGAGCAGTACTTC	CASSVGSQVPYEQYF